Reported below is one T cell receptor beta chain. What it recognizes is unknown. The ends lost 3 bases at V and 0 bases at J; junction bases unmatched: 4. Germline loops: CDR1 LNHDA, CDR2 SQIVND (reference sequence). This CDR3 contains 15 residues. The record originates from a study of cytomegalovirus exposure and HLA in healthy donors. Study observations and caveats: CMV antigen specificity of three CMV-associated chains was confirmed in vitro. There was a cluster of highly shared sequence variants that was likely a sequencing artifact. Follow-up analysis found HLA locus-dependent TCR association rates, highest for DRB1 and lowest for HLA-C.

The PCR made use of 60 Vbeta and 13 Jbeta primers. In the study's own analysis: Some 10 million shared chains were among the 65 million to 85 million unique TCR beta chains that a later analysis counted. Sequenced by immunoSEQ multiplex PCR; TCRdb stores in-frame clones only, minus some. V, J and clone size are those of that table, while D and trimming were read from the DNA. The table includes around 180,000 clones, around 82% detected once. Material for sequencing was PBMCs. The receptor's source is a man aged 60-69 years in good health and CMV-seronegative. The chain uses TRBV19 and TRBJ2-5; 7 bases are a match to TRBD2. Here the CDR3 DNA reads TGTGCCAGTAGTATGTGGCTAGCGGACCAAGAGACCCAGTACTTC. It is translated as CASSMWLADQETQYF.